This is a list of T cell receptor beta chains from one sample in a study of cytotoxic CD8 clonotypes in ibrutinib-treated CLL. Clones were sequenced by immunoSEQ multiplex PCR, and TCRdb holds only the in-frame ones, with some missing. In the table there are over 130,000 clones, around 82% of which are singletons. Sequences were derived from PBMCs, sampled after 36 months of ibrutinib treatment. These TCRs come from a human donor with chronic lymphocytic leukemia. Both conserved end residues are part of each CDR3. The D gene is left open where the match is weak. Some rows mark clone size as missing; the rest say once, few, many or name a class of expanded clone.

clone size,D gene,V gene,J gene,CDR3 protein,CDR3 DNA
.,TRBD1,TRBV7-9,TRBJ2-6,CASSLRTGYPSGANVLTF,TGTGCCAGCAGCTTAAGGACAGGGTATCCCTCTGGGGCCAACGTCCTGACTTTC
.,TRBD2,TRBV10-3,TRBJ2-1,CAIRKLETSGGAWEQFF,TGTGCCATCAGGAAGCTAGAGACTAGCGGGGGGGCATGGGAGCAGTTCTTC
.,.,TRBV7-3,TRBJ2-7,CASSKGSSYEQYF,TGTGCCAGCAGTAAAGGAAGCTCCTACGAGCAGTACTTC
.,TRBD1,TRBV6-4,TRBJ2-2,CASSGTGHGELFF,TGTGCCAGCAGTGGGACAGGGCACGGGGAGCTGTTTTTT
.,.,TRBV7-9,TRBJ1-5,CASGDGGNQPQHF,TGTGCCAGCGGGGACGGGGGCAATCAGCCCCAGCATTTT
few,.,TRBV2,TRBJ1-4,CASSEATTANEKLFF,TGTGCCAGCAGTGAAGCGACGACAGCTAATGAAAAACTGTTTTTT
.,.,TRBV15,TRBJ1-1,CATKYQGLDTEAFF,TGTGCCACCAAATACCAGGGGTTGGACACTGAAGCTTTCTTT
.,.,TRBV5-1,TRBJ1-1,CASSLDLDTEAFF,TGCGCCAGCAGCTTGGATTTGGACACTGAAGCTTTCTTT
once,.,TRBV30,TRBJ2-1,CAWSMRNEQFF,TGTGCCTGGAGTATGCGTAATGAGCAGTTCTTC
.,.,TRBV2,TRBJ1-4,CASSVGRVDEKLFF,TGTGCCAGCAGTGTGGGCAGGGTTGATGAAAAACTGTTTTTT
once,TRBD1,TRBV18,TRBJ1-5,CASSPTGQGDQPQHF,TGTGCCAGCTCACCAACGGGACAGGGGGATCAGCCCCAGCATTTT
.,TRBD2,TRBV5-1,TRBJ2-5,CASSLAGGKETQYF,TGCGCCAGCAGTCTAGCGGGGGGGAAAGAGACCCAGTACTTC
few,.,TRBV30,TRBJ1-3,CAWSGAGNTIYF,TGTGCCTGGAGTGGGGCTGGAAACACCATATATTTT
.,.,TRBV5-1,TRBJ2-5,CASSNDRQETQYF,TGCGCCAGCAGCAATGACAGGCAAGAGACCCAGTACTTC
.,.,TRBV6-1,TRBJ1-1,CASSEGRGRGEAFF,TGTGCCAGCAGTGAAGGGCGGGGTCGGGGTGAAGCTTTCTTT
.,.,TRBV7-3,TRBJ2-1,CASSLPDHNNEQFF,TGTGCCAGCAGCCTCCCGGACCATAACAATGAGCAGTTCTTC
.,.,TRBV5-4,TRBJ2-7,CASSLLHEQYF,TGTGCCAGCAGCTTGTTGCACGAGCAGTACTTC
.,.,TRBV18,TRBJ2-7,CASSPPYGSYEQYF,TGTGCCAGCTCACCACCGTACGGCTCCTACGAGCAGTACTTC
.,TRBD2,TRBV5-1,TRBJ2-1,CASSPASGLYNEQFF,TGCGCCAGCAGCCCCGCTAGCGGATTATACAATGAGCAGTTCTTC
.,.,TRBV6-4,TRBJ2-2,CASSEANTGELFF,TGTGCCAGCAGTGAAGCGAACACCGGGGAGCTGTTTTTT
.,.,TRBV18,TRBJ2-7,CASSSGISYEQYF,TGTGCCAGCTCCTCCGGGATCTCCTACGAGCAGTACTTC
.,.,TRBV5-8,TRBJ1-2,CASSLDTTYGYTF,TGTGCCAGCAGCTTGGACACCACATATGGCTACACCTTC
.,TRBD1,TRBV9,TRBJ2-2,CASSHPGQGTGELFF,TGTGCCAGCAGTCATCCGGGACAGGGCACCGGGGAGCTGTTTTTT
.,TRBD1,TRBV5-1,TRBJ1-1,CASSLAAGGSYEAFF,TGCGCCAGCAGCTTGGCGGCAGGGGGGTCATATGAAGCTTTCTTT